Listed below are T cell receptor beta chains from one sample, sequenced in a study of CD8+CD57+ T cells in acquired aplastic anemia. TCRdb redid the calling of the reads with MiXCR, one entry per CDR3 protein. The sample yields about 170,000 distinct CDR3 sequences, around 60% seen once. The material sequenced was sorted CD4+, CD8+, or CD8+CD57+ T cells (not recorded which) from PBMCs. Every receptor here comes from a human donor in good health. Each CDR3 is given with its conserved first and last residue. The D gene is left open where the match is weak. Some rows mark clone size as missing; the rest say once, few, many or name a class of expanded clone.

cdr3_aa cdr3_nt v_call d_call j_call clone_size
CSAPQNTGELFF TGCAGTGCCCCTCAGAACACCGGGGAGCTGTTTTTT TRBV20-1 . TRBJ2-2 medium-sized
CASSTHSGNDSPLHF TGTGCCAGCAGTACTCACAGCGGCAATGATTCACCCCTCCACTTT TRBV11-3 . TRBJ1-6 .
CASSLDGLAEYNEQFF TGCGCCAGCAGCTTGGATGGACTAGCGGAATACAATGAGCAGTTCTTC TRBV5-1 TRBD2 TRBJ2-1 .
CASTTGTGTYGYTF TGCGCCAGCACCACAGGGACAGGGACCTATGGCTACACCTTC TRBV5-1 TRBD1 TRBJ1-2 .
CSARGANQPQHF TGCAGTGCTAGAGGGGCCAATCAGCCCCAGCATTTT TRBV20-1 . TRBJ1-5 .
CATSGHRTSGTDTQYF TGTGCCACCAGCGGCCATAGAACCTCTGGCACAGATACGCAGTATTTT TRBV15 . TRBJ2-3 .
CAISEGNEQFF TGTGCCATCAGTGAGGGCAATGAGCAGTTCTTC TRBV10-3 . TRBJ2-1 .
CASSQEQGYNEQYF TGCGCCAGCAGCCAAGAGCAGGGCTACAATGAGCAGTATTTT TRBV4-1 . TRBJ2-3 few
CASSLARGGVSQPQHF TGTGCCAGCAGCTTAGCGCGCGGAGGGGTTTCTCAGCCCCAGCATTTT TRBV7-9 . TRBJ1-5 .
CASSLGGTRDGEKLFF TGTGCCAGCAGCTTAGGGGGGACGAGGGATGGTGAAAAACTGTTTTTT TRBV7-9 . TRBJ1-4 .
CASRARGADTGELFF TGTGCCAGCAGGGCACGGGGCGCAGACACCGGGGAGCTGTTTTTT TRBV25-1 . TRBJ2-2 .
CATSSGTSGIYEQYF TGTGCCACCAGCTCAGGTACTAGCGGAATCTACGAGCAGTACTTC TRBV15 TRBD2 TRBJ2-7 .
CSAEDRGPGSYNEQFF TGCAGTGCTGAGGACAGGGGGCCCGGGTCGTACAATGAGCAGTTCTTC TRBV20-1 TRBD1 TRBJ2-1 .
CASSLSDGSSYEQYF TGTGCCAGCAGCTTATCGGACGGTAGCTCCTACGAGCAGTACTTC TRBV7-9 . TRBJ2-7 .
CASSLDGGTGNGYTF TGCGCCAGCAGCTTGGACGGGGGGACAGGGAATGGCTACACCTTC TRBV5-1 TRBD1 TRBJ1-2 .
CSARDPKGDTQYF TGCAGTGCTAGAGATCCGAAGGGAGATACGCAGTATTTT TRBV20-1 . TRBJ2-3 .
CASSEQRFSYEQYF TGTGCCAGCTCGGAACAGCGATTCTCCTACGAGCAGTACTTC TRBV2 . TRBJ2-7 .
CAISESTSASNTGELFF TGTGCCATCAGTGAGTCGACTTCGGCGTCGAACACCGGGGAGCTGTTTTTT TRBV10-3 . TRBJ2-2 .
CSAAGGSGNTIYF TGCAGTGCTGCAGGGGGTTCGGGAAACACCATATATTTT TRBV20-1 TRBD1 TRBJ1-3 few
CATRDRAYNEQFF TGTGCCACCAGGGACAGGGCCTACAATGAGCAGTTCTTC TRBV15 TRBD1 TRBJ2-1 .
CASSSLTADYGYTF TGCGCCAGCAGCTCATTAACAGCCGACTATGGCTACACCTTC TRBV5-1 . TRBJ1-2 .
CAISEVLGGAYTEAFF TGTGCCATCAGTGAGGTCTTAGGAGGGGCGTACACTGAAGCTTTCTTT TRBV10-3 . TRBJ1-1 .
CASSPQGAVYNEQFF TGCGCCAGCAGCCCTCAGGGGGCCGTTTACAATGAGCAGTTCTTC TRBV5-1 TRBD1 TRBJ2-1 .
CASSLHGNEQFF TGCGCCAGCAGTTTACACGGCAATGAGCAGTTCTTC TRBV10-2 . TRBJ2-1 .
CASSLGGNEKLFF TGTGCCAGCAGTTTAGGCGGTAATGAAAAACTGTTTTTT TRBV12-3/TRBV12-4 . TRBJ1-4 .
CSARDRPGGSSDTQYF TGCAGTGCTAGAGATCGTCCAGGGGGATCGTCAGATACGCAGTATTTT TRBV20-1 TRBD1 TRBJ2-3 many
CAIRSGLAGYNEQFF TGTGCCATCAGATCGGGACTAGCAGGCTACAATGAGCAGTTCTTC TRBV10-3 TRBD2 TRBJ2-1 .
CASSEYGRIAERGTEAFF TGTGCCAGCAGTGAATATGGGAGAATAGCAGAGAGAGGGACTGAAGCTTTCTTT TRBV2 . TRBJ1-1 .
CATSRGRDIIYTEAFF TGTGCCACCAGCAGAGGCCGGGACATTATATACACTGAAGCTTTCTTT TRBV15 . TRBJ1-1 .
CSTSGSYEQYF TGTTCCACTAGCGGGTCCTACGAGCAGTACTTC TRBV25-1 TRBD2 TRBJ2-7 .
CASTPAWEQYF TGTGCCAGCACGCCCGCGTGGGAGCAGTACTTC TRBV2 . TRBJ2-7 .
CASSEGSSAVGELFF TGCGCCAGCAGTGAAGGGTCTAGCGCGGTCGGGGAGCTGTTTTTT TRBV10-1 . TRBJ2-2 many
CSAHWTSGQETQYF TGCAGTGCCCATTGGACTAGCGGCCAAGAGACCCAGTACTTC TRBV20-1 TRBD2 TRBJ2-5 .
CASSVQGADYEQYF TGTGCCAGCAGCGTACAGGGGGCCGACTACGAGCAGTACTTC TRBV9 TRBD1 TRBJ2-7 .
CASSLEGAVNTEAFF TGTGCCAGCAGCTTAGAGGGGGCGGTGAACACTGAAGCTTTCTTT TRBV7-8 TRBD1 TRBJ1-1 .
CASSLVATGPDTQYF TGTGCCAGCAGCTTAGTAGCGACAGGGCCAGATACGCAGTATTTT TRBV11-3 TRBD1 TRBJ2-3 many
CASSLAGNYEQYF TGTGCCAGCAGTTTAGCGGGGAACTACGAGCAGTACTTC TRBV12-3/TRBV12-4 . TRBJ2-7 .
CSASSLGSIRQARGETQYF TGCAGTGCTAGTTCTTTGGGGTCTATTAGACAGGCACGAGGAGAGACCCAGTACTTC TRBV20-1 . TRBJ2-5 many
CASMTGINTGELFF TGTGCCAGCATGACAGGGATAAACACCGGGGAGCTGTTTTTT TRBV2 TRBD1 TRBJ2-2 .
CASSPTAIYNEQFF TGTGCCAGCAGCCCCACGGCTATATACAATGAGCAGTTCTTC TRBV12-3/TRBV12-4 . TRBJ2-1 many
CATSDWDTGELFF TGTGCCACCAGTGATTGGGATACCGGGGAGCTGTTTTTT TRBV24-1 . TRBJ2-2 once
CASIVRERVGETQYF TGTGCCAGCATTGTACGCGAGAGAGTAGGAGAGACCCAGTACTTC TRBV6-1 . TRBJ2-5 once
CASSLWGASTEAFF TGTGCCAGCAGTTTATGGGGGGCTAGCACTGAAGCTTTCTTT TRBV28 . TRBJ1-1 .
CASSLGQDFSYGYTF TGTGCCAGCAGCTTAGGACAGGATTTCAGCTATGGCTACACCTTC TRBV13 . TRBJ1-2 many
CASRYLEGTEAFF TGTGCCAGCCGGTACCTCGAAGGCACTGAAGCTTTCTTT TRBV6-5 . TRBJ1-1 .
CASSLGTGGRLETQYF TGTGCCAGCAGTTTAGGGACAGGGGGCCGCTTAGAGACCCAGTACTTC TRBV12-3/TRBV12-4 TRBD1 TRBJ2-5 .
CASSFLHGGDEQFF TGTGCCAGCAGCTTTCTACATGGGGGCGATGAGCAGTTCTTC TRBV7-8 . TRBJ2-1 .
CATSRGISGGDNEQFF TGTGCCACCAGCAGAGGTATTAGCGGGGGTGACAATGAGCAGTTCTTC TRBV15 TRBD2 TRBJ2-1 .
CASSLARGGNGYTF TGTGCCAGCAGCTTAGCCCGAGGGGGCAATGGCTACACCTTC TRBV11-2 TRBD1 TRBJ1-2 .
CASSLGGGVAETQYF TGTGCCAGCAGCTTAGGAGGGGGTGTAGCGGAGACCCAGTACTTC TRBV7-8 . TRBJ2-5 few
CASSIDPGESLHF TGTGCCAGTAGTATAGATCCGGGGGAATCCCTCCACTTT TRBV19 . TRBJ1-6 .
CGASRQAMDSPFHF TGCGGTGCTAGCAGACAGGCCATGGATTCACCCTTCCACTTT TRBV20-1 . TRBJ1-6 .
CASSVVEGGINIDEQFF TGTGCCAGCAGCGTAGTCGAGGGGGGAATCAATATCGATGAGCAGTTCTTC TRBV9 . TRBJ2-1 many
CASSVVGEQYF TGTGCCAGCAGTGTTGTGGGGGAGCAGTACTTC TRBV2 . TRBJ2-7 .
CASVTENYGYTF TGTGCCAGCGTGACAGAGAACTATGGCTACACCTTC TRBV5-4 . TRBJ1-2 .
CASSMGLAGGQETQYF TGTGCCAGCAGCATGGGACTAGCGGGAGGTCAAGAGACCCAGTACTTC TRBV2 TRBD2 TRBJ2-5 .
CASKEEIASSYNEQFF TGTGCCAGCAAGGAAGAGATAGCGAGCTCCTACAATGAGCAGTTCTTC TRBV2 . TRBJ2-1 .
CASSHYRDTYDTEAFF TGTGCCAGCAGTCATTACCGGGACACCTACGACACTGAAGCTTTCTTT TRBV9 . TRBJ1-1 .
CSARRNAEAFF TGCAGTGCTAGACGGAACGCTGAAGCTTTCTTT TRBV20-1 . TRBJ1-1 .